These 30 T cell receptor beta chains were sequenced from one sample in a study of neoadjuvant anti-PD-1 for oral cavity cancer. The time point was: after neoadjuvant nivolumab, at surgical resection. Using immunoSEQ multiplex PCR, the repertoire was profiled, and TCRdb retains in-frame clones only, with some absent. This sample has around 70,000 clones, with roughly 84% found just once. The source was PBMCs, collected after nivolumab (anti-PD-1) treatment. Receptors originate from a person between 35 and 79 years old with oral cavity squamous cell carcinoma.

This rearrangement joins TRBV6-5 to TRBJ1-5; D ambiguous. The CDR3 has 16 residues. V was trimmed by 2 bases and J by 1 base, leaving 12 bases between them. Germline CDR1 and CDR2: MNHEY and SVGAGI. Here the CDR3 reads CASSYGRNPSNQPQHF. CDR3 nucleotides: TGTGCCAGCAGTTACGGACGCAATCCCAGCAATCAGCCCCAGCATTTT.

This clone occurred once. This chain connects TRBV4-1 to TRBJ2-7; 8 bases are shared with TRBD2. Germline loops: CDR1 MGHRA, CDR2 YSYEKL. The CDR3 runs to 17 residues. The V segment lost 0 bases and the J segment 6 bases; nucleotides outside the gene matches: 13. The CDR3 sequence is CASSQDRSAGDRREQYF. The DNA of the CDR3 is TGCGCCAGCAGCCAAGATCGGTCAGCGGGAGATAGACGCGAGCAGTACTTC.

J is TRBJ1-5 and V is TRBV28, with D tentatively TRBD1 (6 bases). Looked up from germline, CDR1 is MDHEN and CDR2 is SYDVKM. This CDR3 is 14 amino acids long. Trimming cost V 5 bases and J 7 bases, with 15 bases left between them. The DNA of the CDR3 is TGTGCCAGCAGTGGGGGCGGGTCGGGGCAGCCCCAGCATTTT. As protein: CASSGGGSGQPQHF.

The genes are TRBV28 and TRBJ1-1; TRBD1 matches 9 bases. This CDR3 has 13 residues. CDR1 and CDR2 (germline): MDHEN, SYDVKM. V lost 6 bases to trimming and J lost 6 bases; unmatched junction nucleotides: 5. The CDR3 region is CASRPGQGPEAFF. The DNA of the CDR3 is TGTGCCAGCAGGCCGGGACAGGGCCCTGAAGCTTTCTTT.

The V and J genes are TRBV5-1 and TRBJ1-2, with no clear D. The V gene lost 0 bases and the J gene lost 0 bases, with 3 bases spanning the gap. CDR3 length equals 13 residues. Germline V gene lookup returns CDR1 SGHRS and CDR2 YFSETQ. The CDR3 here is CASSLGANYGYTF. The CDR3 DNA is TGCGCCAGCAGCTTGGGAGCTAACTATGGCTACACCTTC.

This chain uses TRBV19 with TRBJ1-1, with a possible D match to TRBD1 (5 bases). Germline CDR1 and CDR2: LNHDA and SQIVND (reference sequence). The CDR3 runs to 14 residues. Trimming pared 6 bases from V and 0 bases from J, leaving 11 bases between. The CDR3 bases are TGTGCCAGTAGGACGACAGACCTGAACACTGAAGCTTTCTTT. Protein: CASRTTDLNTEAFF.

The CDR3 loop reads CASSRTSGPYNEQFF. DNA for the CDR3: TGTGCCAGTAGTAGGACTAGCGGGCCTTACAATGAGCAGTTCTTC. V is TRBV19 and J is TRBJ2-1; 11 positions match TRBD2. The J segment lost 4 bases and the V segment lost 4 bases, leaving 3 bases of the junction unmatched. Germline CDR1 LNHDA, CDR2 SQIVND (reference sequence). The CDR3 runs to 15 residues.

V usage is TRBV7-2 and J usage is TRBJ2-7; D not resolved. Trimming took off 0 bases at V and 0 bases at J, with 9 bases between the two ends. The germline CDR1 and CDR2 sequences are SGHTA and FQGNSA. The CDR3 runs 15 residues. CDR3 DNA: TGTGCCAGCAGCTTAGCGGCCAGCGTCTCCTACGAGCAGTACTTC. Protein sequence: CASSLAASVSYEQYF.

This clone occurred once. This chain connects TRBV6-6 to TRBJ2-1; tentatively, D is TRBD2 (5 bases). CDR3 length equals 12 residues. Trimming took off 2 bases at V and 9 bases at J, with 8 bases between the two ends. Germline assignment: CDR1 MNHNY and CDR2 SVGAGI (reference sequence). CDR3 nucleotide sequence: TGTGCCAGCAGTTACGGAGGATTTGAGCAGTTCTTC. This sequence encodes CASSYGGFEQFF.

This clone was picked up a small number of times. This chain uses TRBV30 with TRBJ2-3; D unclear. This CDR3 region has 11 residues. V was trimmed by 2 bases and J by 5 bases, leaving 5 bases between them. Germline V CDR1 and CDR2: GTSNPN, SVGIG (reference sequence). The CDR3 here is CAWSQEDTQYF. The CDR3 DNA reads TGTGCCTGGAGTCAGGAAGATACGCAGTATTTT.

This chain's CDR3 is CASSLSGFPNQPQHF. CDR3 sequence (DNA): TGCGCCAGCAGCTTGTCAGGGTTCCCCAATCAGCCCCAGCATTTT. This rearrangement joins TRBV5-1 to TRBJ1-5, with D possibly TRBD1 on 5 matching bases. V was pared by 1 base and J by 3 bases, with 11 bases between. Germline CDR1 reads SGHRS; CDR2 reads YFSETQ. This CDR3 spans 15 amino acids. Combining the CDR3 with reference TRBV5-1 and TRBJ1-5 gives the whole variable domain KAGVTQTPRYLIKTRGQQVTLSCSPISGHRSVSWYQQTPGQGLQFLFEYFSETQRNKGNFPGRFSGRQFSNSRSEMNVSTLELGDSALYLCASSLSGFPNQPQHFGDGTRLSIL.

The chain combines TRBV6-4 with TRBJ2-1; D gene ambiguous. CDR1 and CDR2 from the germline V gene are MRHNA and SNTAGT. V dropped 8 bases and J dropped 4 bases, with 15 bases sitting between them. This CDR3 has 14 residues. The CDR3, as DNA: TGTGCCAGCTGGGAAGCGAGTAAGTACAATGAGCAGTTCTTC. It codes for CASWEASKYNEQFF.

This sequence joins TRBV5-1 and TRBJ2-7, with 9 bases fitting TRBD1. The ends lost 3 bases at V and 3 bases at J; junction bases unmatched: 7. Germline V CDR1 and CDR2: SGHRS, YFSETQ. This CDR3 contains 15 residues. CDR3 in amino acids: CASSWDSTGGYEQYF. Written as DNA, the CDR3 is TGCGCCAGCAGCTGGGACTCGACAGGGGGCTACGAGCAGTACTTC.

This chain connects TRBV30 to TRBJ1-4, with D maybe TRBD1 (6 bases). Germline loops: CDR1 GTSNPN, CDR2 SVGIG (reference sequence). The CDR3 is made up of 13 amino acids. Trimming shortened V by 4 bases and J by 5 bases, and 11 bases separated the two germline ends. The CDR3 DNA is TGTGCCTGGACCGGACAGACAAATGAAAAACTGTTTTTT. Protein product: CAWTGQTNEKLFF.

The rearrangement links TRBV29-1 to TRBJ2-1; weak D call: TRBD2 (6 bases). Germline assignment: CDR1 SQVTM and CDR2 ANQGSEA. The CDR3 is 11 amino acids. V lost 7 bases and J 4 bases, leaving 8 bases between the germline ends. The CDR3 loop reads CSDGGYNEQFF. CDR3 nucleotides: TGCAGCGACGGAGGGTACAATGAGCAGTTCTTC.

V is TRBV6-6 and J is TRBJ2-7; 7 bases are shared with TRBD1. This CDR3 is 14 amino acids long. The V segment lost 7 bases and the J segment 3 bases; nucleotides outside the gene matches: 9. The germline CDR1 and CDR2 sequences are MNHNY and SVGAGI (reference sequence). CDR3 nucleotide sequence: TGTGCCAGCATCCCAGGGGACAGTCGCTACGAGCAGTACTTC. Residues: CASIPGDSRYEQYF.

The V gene is TRBV28, the J gene TRBJ1-5; 8 bases align to TRBD1. The germline V gene has CDR1 MDHEN and CDR2 SYDVKM. Unmatched junction bases numbered 11, after V lost 5 bases and J lost 5 bases. The CDR3 runs 16 residues. The CDR3 loop is CASSSGTGGWHQPQHF. CDR3 DNA: TGTGCCAGCAGTAGTGGGACAGGAGGTTGGCATCAGCCCCAGCATTTT. Filled out from reference TRBV28 and TRBJ1-5, the complete variable domain reads DVKVTQSSRYLVKRTGEKVFLECVQDMDHENMFWYRQDPGLGLRLIYFSYDVKMKEKGDIPEGYSVSREKKERFSLILESASTNQTSMYLCASSSGTGGWHQPQHFGDGTRLSIL.

Notes on this clone: Other DNA sequences in the sample encode the same CDR3. The rearrangement joins TRBV19 to TRBJ2-7; TRBD1 or TRBD2 may be the D gene (5 bases each). CDR1 LNHDA and CDR2 SQIVND come from the germline V gene (reference sequence). The CDR3 consists of 13 residues. The V end was cut by 6 bases, the J end by 5 bases, with 14 bases between. The CDR3 region has the DNA TGTGCCAGTAGCCCCCCCGAGGGGAACGAGCAGTACTTC. It translates to CASSPPEGNEQYF.

This rearrangement joins TRBV5-1 to TRBJ1-3; D call uncertain. Per germline, CDR1 SGHRS and CDR2 YFSETQ. The CDR3 has 16 amino acids. V lost 4 bases, J lost 0 bases, and 14 bases lay in between. CDR3 region: CASSQMTASSGNTIYF. CDR3 bases: TGCGCCAGCAGCCAAATGACGGCGAGCTCTGGAAACACCATATATTTT.

This chain connects TRBV5-1 to TRBJ2-6; TRBD1 matches 8 bases. With V trimmed by 3 bases and J by 5 bases, 7 bases remained unmatched. CDR3 size: 16 residues. Per the germline V gene, CDR1 is SGHRS and CDR2 is YFSETQ. The CDR3 nucleotides are TGCGCCAGCAGCTCAGGACAGGGCTCATGGGCCAACGTCCTGACTTTC. It is translated as CASSSGQGSWANVLTF.

The chain has TRBV28 and TRBJ1-5; weak D call: TRBD1 (6 bases). Looked up from germline, CDR1 is MDHEN and CDR2 is SYDVKM. V was pared by 5 bases and J by 0 bases, with 20 bases between. The CDR3 extends over 18 amino acids. CDR3 sequence: CASSPPRDTIYSNQPQHF. The CDR3 DNA reads TGTGCCAGCAGTCCCCCCCGGGACACCATCTATAGCAATCAGCCCCAGCATTTT.

V is TRBV5-1 and J is TRBJ2-3; D unresolved. CDR1 and CDR2 (germline): SGHRS, YFSETQ. Trimming removed 6 bases at V and 3 bases at J, with 14 bases between. The CDR3 runs to 14 residues. The CDR3 region is CASMPWAGTDTQYF. CDR3 coding DNA: TGCGCCAGCATGCCGTGGGCAGGAACAGATACGCAGTATTTT.

A remark on this clone: Additional DNA sequences in this sample encode the identical CDR3. This chain joins TRBV20-1 and TRBJ2-5; D not resolved. V was clipped by 2 bases and J by 5 bases, with 6 bases between them. CDR3 length: 11 amino acids. CDR1 and CDR2 (germline): DFQATT, SNEGSKA (reference sequence). CDR3 residues: CSARTMETQYF. The CDR3, as DNA: TGCAGTGCTAGAACGATGGAGACCCAGTACTTC.

A few counts support this clone. The chain combines TRBV4-1 with TRBJ1-4, with TRBD1 matching over 9 bases. CDR1 and CDR2 (germline): MGHRA, YSYEKL. The junction had 13 bases not matched to a gene; V was cut back by 0 bases and J by 8 bases. The CDR3 is made up of 18 amino acids. The CDR3 reads CASSQDPESGTGREKLFF. In DNA, the CDR3 is TGCGCCAGCAGCCAAGATCCGGAAAGTGGGACAGGGAGAGAAAAACTGTTTTTT.

This clone was seen a handful of times. The V and J genes are TRBV27 and TRBJ1-1; D is unresolved. This CDR3 contains 14 residues. Deletions cut 2 bases from V and 2 bases from J, with 9 bases between. Germline loops: CDR1 MNHEY, CDR2 SMNVEV (reference sequence). CDR3 sequence reads: CASSLGQANTEAFF. The CDR3 DNA follows: TGTGCCAGCAGTTTAGGGCAGGCCAACACTGAAGCTTTCTTT.

V usage is TRBV7-9 and J usage is TRBJ2-5; D may be TRBD2 (6 bases). This CDR3 has 15 residues. Germline V gene data show CDR1 as SEHNR and CDR2 as FQNEAQ (reference sequence). V was shortened by 1 base and J by 1 base, with 10 bases between the two germline ends. The CDR3 reads CASSLVGEVQETQYF. CDR3 coding DNA: TGTGCCAGCAGCTTAGTCGGGGAGGTCCAAGAGACCCAGTACTTC.

V usage is TRBV2 and J usage is TRBJ2-5; no reliable D call. The CDR3 is made up of 14 amino acids. Germline V gives CDR1 SNHLY, CDR2 FYNNEI. Trimming stripped 8 bases from V and 1 base from J, with 14 bases between. CDR3 sequence (DNA): TGTGCCAGCTCCCTACCCAGGACCCAAGAGACCCAGTACTTC. Protein product: CASSLPRTQETQYF.

V and J are TRBV14 and TRBJ2-5; a weak D match, TRBD2 (5 bases). Germline CDR1 reads SGHDN; CDR2 reads FVKESK. The CDR3 has 15 residues. V lost 4 bases to trimming and J lost 0 bases, with 12 bases between them. The CDR3 nucleotides are TGTGCCAGCAGCCGGACTTCAGCGTACCAAGAGACCCAGTACTTC. Translating it yields CASSRTSAYQETQYF. Variable domain in full (rest from reference TRBV14 and TRBJ2-5): EAGVTQFPSHSVIEKGQTVTLRCDPISGHDNLYWYRRVMGKEIKFLLHFVKESKQDESGMPNNRFLAERTGGTYSTLKVQPAELEDSGVYFCASSRTSAYQETQYFGPGTRLLVL.

This rearrangement joins TRBV30 to TRBJ2-2; D possibly matches TRBD1 or TRBD2 (6 bases each). The CDR3 runs 12 residues. Germline loops: CDR1 GTSNPN, CDR2 SVGIG (reference sequence). V was clipped by 4 bases and J by 6 bases, with 9 bases between them. The DNA of the CDR3 is TGTGCCTGGAATGGGGGGCCCGGGGAGCTGTTTTTT. It specifies CAWNGGPGELFF.

The chain combines TRBV10-3 with TRBJ2-1; D may be TRBD2 (5 bases). CDR3 length: 13 amino acids. Trimming stripped 6 bases from V and 3 bases from J, with 9 bases between. Germline CDR1 and CDR2: ENHRY and SYGVKD. The CDR3 sequence: CAISLAVYNEQFF. CDR3 nucleotides: TGTGCCATCAGCCTAGCCGTCTACAATGAGCAGTTCTTC.